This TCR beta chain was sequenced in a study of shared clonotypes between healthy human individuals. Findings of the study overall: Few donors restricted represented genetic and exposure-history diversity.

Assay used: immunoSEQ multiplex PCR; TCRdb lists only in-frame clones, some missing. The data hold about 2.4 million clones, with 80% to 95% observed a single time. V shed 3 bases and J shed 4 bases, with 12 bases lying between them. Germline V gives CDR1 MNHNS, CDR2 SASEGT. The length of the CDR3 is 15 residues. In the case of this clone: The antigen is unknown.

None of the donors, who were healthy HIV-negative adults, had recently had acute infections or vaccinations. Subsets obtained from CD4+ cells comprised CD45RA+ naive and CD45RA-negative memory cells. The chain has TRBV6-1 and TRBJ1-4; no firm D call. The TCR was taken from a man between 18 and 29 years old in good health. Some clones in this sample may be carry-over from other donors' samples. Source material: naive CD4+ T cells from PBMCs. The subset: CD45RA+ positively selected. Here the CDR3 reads CASSDGFYLNEKLFF. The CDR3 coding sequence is TGTGCCAGCAGTGATGGATTTTACCTTAATGAAAAACTGTTTTTT.